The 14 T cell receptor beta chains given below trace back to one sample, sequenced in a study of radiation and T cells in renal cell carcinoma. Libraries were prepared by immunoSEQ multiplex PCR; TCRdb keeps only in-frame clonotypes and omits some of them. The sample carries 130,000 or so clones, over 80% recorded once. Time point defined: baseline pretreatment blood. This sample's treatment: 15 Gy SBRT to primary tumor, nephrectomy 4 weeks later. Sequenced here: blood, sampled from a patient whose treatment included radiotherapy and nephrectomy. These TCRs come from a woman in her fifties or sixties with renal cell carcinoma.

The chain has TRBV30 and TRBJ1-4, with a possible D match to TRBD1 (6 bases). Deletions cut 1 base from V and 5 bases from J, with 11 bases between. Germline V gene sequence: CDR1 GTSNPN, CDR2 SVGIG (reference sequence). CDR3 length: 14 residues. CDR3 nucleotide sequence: TGTGCCTGGAGTGGCGAGGGGGGGAATGAAAAACTGTTTTTT. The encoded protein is CAWSGEGGNEKLFF. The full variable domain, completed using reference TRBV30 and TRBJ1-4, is SQTIHQWPATLVQPVGSPLSLECTVEGTSNPNLYWYRQAAGRGLQLLFYSVGIGQISSEVPQNLSASRPQDRQFILSSKKLLLSDSGFYLCAWSGEGGNEKLFFGSGTQLSVL.

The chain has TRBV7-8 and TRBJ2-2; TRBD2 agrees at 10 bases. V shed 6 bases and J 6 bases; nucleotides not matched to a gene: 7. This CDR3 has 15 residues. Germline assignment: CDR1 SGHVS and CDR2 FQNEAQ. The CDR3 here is CASRKAGTSAGELFF. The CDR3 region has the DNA TGTGCCAGCAGAAAGGCCGGGACTAGCGCCGGGGAGCTGTTTTTT.

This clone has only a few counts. The CDR3, as DNA: TGTGCCAGCAGTGACACAGGGGTGCGCGGCTACACCTTC. Encoded protein: CASSDTGVRGYTF. J is TRBJ1-2 and V is TRBV9, with TRBD1 identical over 7 bases. The germline gives CDR1 SGDLS, CDR2 YYNGEE. The CDR3 covers 13 residues. Germline trimming cut 5 bases from V and 8 bases from J; bases unmatched to any gene: 9.

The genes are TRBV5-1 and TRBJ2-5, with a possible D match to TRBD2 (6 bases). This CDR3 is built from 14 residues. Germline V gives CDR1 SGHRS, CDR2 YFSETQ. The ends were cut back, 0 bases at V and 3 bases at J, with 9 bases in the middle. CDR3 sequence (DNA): TGCGCCAGCAGCTTGGATAGCGGAGAAGAGACCCAGTACTTC. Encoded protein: CASSLDSGEETQYF.

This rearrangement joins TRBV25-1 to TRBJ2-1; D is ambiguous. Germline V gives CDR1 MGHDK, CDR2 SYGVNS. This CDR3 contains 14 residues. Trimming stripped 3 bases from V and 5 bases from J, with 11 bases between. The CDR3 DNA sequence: TGTGCCAGCAGTGAGTCCGGGTTCCACAATGAGCAGTTCTTC. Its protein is CASSESGFHNEQFF.

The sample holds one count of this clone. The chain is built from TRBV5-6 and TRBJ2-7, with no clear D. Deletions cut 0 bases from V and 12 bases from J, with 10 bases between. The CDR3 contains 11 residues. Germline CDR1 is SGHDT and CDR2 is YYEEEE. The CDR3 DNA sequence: TGTGCCAGCAGCTTGGCGGGTGGGATGTACTTC. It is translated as CASSLAGGMYF.

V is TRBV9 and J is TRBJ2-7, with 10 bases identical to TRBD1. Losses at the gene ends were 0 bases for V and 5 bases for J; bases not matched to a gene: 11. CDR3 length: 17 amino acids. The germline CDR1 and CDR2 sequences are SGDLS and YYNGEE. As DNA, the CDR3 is TGTGCCAGCAGCGTAGTCACCGACAGGGGGCGCCCGGACGAGCAGTACTTC. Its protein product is CASSVVTDRGRPDEQYF. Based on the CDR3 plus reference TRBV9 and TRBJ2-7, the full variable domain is DSGVTQTPKHLITATGQRVTLRCSPRSGDLSVYWYQQSLDQGLQFLIQYYNGEERAKGNILERFSAQQFPDLHSELNLSSLELGDSALYFCASSVVTDRGRPDEQYFGPGTRLTVT.

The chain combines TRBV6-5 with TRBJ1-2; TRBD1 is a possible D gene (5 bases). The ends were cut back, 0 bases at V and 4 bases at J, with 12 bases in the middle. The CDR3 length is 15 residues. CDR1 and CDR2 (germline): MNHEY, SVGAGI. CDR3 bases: TGTGCCAGCAGTTACTCGGCAGGGCAAGGCTATGGCTACACCTTC. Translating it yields CASSYSAGQGYGYTF.

The CDR3 nucleotides read TGTGCCTGGAGTGTCGGCAGCCCTAGCAATCAGCCCCAGCATTTT. Translating gives CAWSVGSPSNQPQHF. The genes are TRBV30 and TRBJ1-5; no clear D gene. The CDR3 spans 15 residues. CDR1 and CDR2 from the germline V gene are GTSNPN and SVGIG (reference sequence). The V and J ends lost 0 bases and 0 bases respectively, with 9 bases between them.

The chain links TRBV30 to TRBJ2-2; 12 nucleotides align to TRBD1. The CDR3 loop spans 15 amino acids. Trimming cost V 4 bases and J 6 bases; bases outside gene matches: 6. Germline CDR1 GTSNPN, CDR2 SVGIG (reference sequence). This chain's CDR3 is CAWNSGTGGPGELFF. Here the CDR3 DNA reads TGTGCCTGGAATTCCGGGACAGGGGGCCCCGGGGAGCTGTTTTTT.

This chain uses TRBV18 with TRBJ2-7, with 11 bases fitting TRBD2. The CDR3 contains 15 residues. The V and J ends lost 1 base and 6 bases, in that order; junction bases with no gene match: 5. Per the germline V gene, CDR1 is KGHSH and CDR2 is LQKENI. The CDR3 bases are TGTGCCAGCTCACCACAGACTAGCGGGAACCCCGAGCAGTACTTC. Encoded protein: CASSPQTSGNPEQYF.

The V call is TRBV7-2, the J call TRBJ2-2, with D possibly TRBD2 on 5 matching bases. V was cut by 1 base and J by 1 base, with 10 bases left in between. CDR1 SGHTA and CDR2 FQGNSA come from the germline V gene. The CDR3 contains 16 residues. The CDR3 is CASSLETGMNTGELFF. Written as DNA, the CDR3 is TGTGCCAGCAGCTTAGAAACGGGGATGAACACCGGGGAGCTGTTTTTT.

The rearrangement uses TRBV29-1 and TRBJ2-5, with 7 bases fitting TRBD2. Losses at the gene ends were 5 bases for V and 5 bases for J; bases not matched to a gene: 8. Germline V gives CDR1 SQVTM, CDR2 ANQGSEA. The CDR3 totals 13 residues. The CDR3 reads CSVLTGLTETQYF. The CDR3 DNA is TGCAGCGTTTTGACGGGACTAACGGAGACCCAGTACTTC.

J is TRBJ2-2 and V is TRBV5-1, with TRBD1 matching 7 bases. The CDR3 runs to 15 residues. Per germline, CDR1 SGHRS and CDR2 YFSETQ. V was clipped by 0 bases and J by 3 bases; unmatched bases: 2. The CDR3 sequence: CASSLGQGHTGELFF. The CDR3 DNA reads TGCGCCAGCAGCTTGGGACAGGGACACACCGGGGAGCTGTTTTTT. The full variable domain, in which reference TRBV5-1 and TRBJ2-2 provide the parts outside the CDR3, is KAGVTQTPRYLIKTRGQQVTLSCSPISGHRSVSWYQQTPGQGLQFLFEYFSETQRNKGNFPGRFSGRQFSNSRSEMNVSTLELGDSALYLCASSLGQGHTGELFFGEGSRLTVL.